These 7 T cell receptor beta chains were sequenced from one sample in a study of cytomegalovirus exposure and HLA in healthy donors (dated by TCRdb to the late 2010s). The method behind the library was the immunoSEQ multiplex PCR assay. The table was pulled from immuneACCESS by TCRdb, which kept in-frame rearrangements only. Such tables lose some clones; where checked, under half of the loss comes from unresolved V genes, and the rest has no known cause. This sample comprises about 110,000 clones, roughly 90% of them detected only once. The biggest ten clones account for roughly 1.4% of the sample. The sample consisted of PBMCs. The receptor set was obtained from a woman under 40 in good health and CMV-seropositive.

The chain uses TRBV5-6 and TRBJ1-1, with D unclear. V shed 0 bases and J shed 5 bases, with 11 bases lying between them. CDR3 length equals 14 residues. Germline CDR1 SGHDT, CDR2 YYEEEE. The DNA for the CDR3 is TGTGCCAGCAGCTTGGCCTTGACTAGGACTGAAGCTTTCTTT. It translates to CASSLALTRTEAFF.

The chain has TRBV18 and TRBJ2-2; maybe TRBD1 (5 bases). Trimming pared 2 bases from V and 7 bases from J, leaving 5 bases between. The CDR3 is 12 amino acids. Germline values: CDR1 KGHSH, CDR2 LQKENI. CDR3 in amino acids: CASSPTGGELFF. Written as DNA, the CDR3 is TGTGCCAGCTCACCAACAGGCGGGGAGCTGTTTTTT.

V gene TRBV7-2 combines with J gene TRBJ2-7; a weak D match, TRBD1 (5 bases). The CDR3 has 13 residues. CDR1 is SGHTA and CDR2 is FQGNSA in the germline V gene. V lost 7 bases to trimming and J lost 3 bases, with 13 bases between them. This CDR3 is CASTLPQDYEQYF. The CDR3 coding sequence is TGTGCCAGCACCCTACCACAGGACTACGAGCAGTACTTC.

The V call is TRBV7-9, the J call TRBJ2-6; no clear D gene. The CDR3 spans 16 residues. Trimming shortened V by 2 bases and J by 0 bases, and 8 bases separated the two germline ends. The V gene's germline CDR1 is SEHNR and CDR2 FQNEAQ (reference sequence). CDR3 in DNA: TGTGCCAGCAGCTTAAAACGAGACTCTGGGGCCAACGTCCTGACTTTC. The encoded protein is CASSLKRDSGANVLTF.

V and J are TRBV10-3 and TRBJ2-3, with D uncertain. With 10 bases removed from V and 2 bases from J, the gap between germline ends came to 19 bases. The CDR3 runs 15 residues. Germline V gives CDR1 ENHRY, CDR2 SYGVKD. The CDR3 DNA reads as TGTGCCACCCACCCGGCAGCAGGATTCACAGATACGCAGTATTTT. Translating gives CATHPAAGFTDTQYF.

The rearrangement joins TRBV14 to TRBJ2-3, with D possibly TRBD2 on 6 matching bases. Germline lookup yields CDR1 SGHDN and CDR2 FVKESK. Trimming took off 3 bases at V and 1 base at J, with 14 bases between the two ends. The CDR3 contains 16 residues. CDR3: CASSQAGGPGTDTQYF. The CDR3 DNA reads TGTGCCAGCAGCCAGGCTGGAGGGCCAGGCACAGATACGCAGTATTTT.

The chain recombines TRBV5-4 with TRBJ1-2; TRBD1 matches 9 bases. CDR3 length equals 16 residues. The germline V gene has CDR1 SGHNT and CDR2 YYREEE (reference sequence). V shed 4 bases and J 0 bases; nucleotides not matched to a gene: 7. The CDR3, as DNA: TGTGCCAGCAGCGCAGGGACAGGGAGAGCTAACTATGGCTACACCTTC. Protein product: CASSAGTGRANYGYTF.